This record covers a single T cell receptor (beta chain). Its antigen is still unknown. The data were obtained in a study of cytomegalovirus exposure and HLA in healthy donors. About the study: Earlier work reported approximately 110 million unique TCR beta sequences from 180 million or so T cells.

13 Jbeta primers and 60 Vbeta primers were used for the PCR. Assay: immunoSEQ multiplex PCR; the TCRdb copy retains only in-frame clones and omits some. The sample lists roughly 86,000 clones; approximately 69% were seen once. General study points: A later analysis found most CMV-associated TCR beta chains apparently HLA-restricted. Associated with cytomegalovirus, according to the listing, were some 180 TCR beta chains. Prior analysis indicated that the majority of TCR beta V segments exhibited productivity approximately 90% or approximately 30% of the time.

This CDR3 has 15 amino acids. The V gene end was trimmed by 1 base and the J gene end by 3 bases; junction bases not matched to a gene: 4. CDR1 SGHVS and CDR2 FNYEAQ come from the germline V gene. Sample: PBMCs. The TCR originated in a woman between 50 and 59 years old in good health and CMV-seropositive. The V and J genes are TRBV7-6 and TRBJ2-3; 7 bases fit TRBD2. Written as DNA, the CDR3 is TGTGCCAGCAGCTTAGAGGCGGGGGTAACAGATACGCAGTATTTT. Translated: CASSLEAGVTDTQYF.